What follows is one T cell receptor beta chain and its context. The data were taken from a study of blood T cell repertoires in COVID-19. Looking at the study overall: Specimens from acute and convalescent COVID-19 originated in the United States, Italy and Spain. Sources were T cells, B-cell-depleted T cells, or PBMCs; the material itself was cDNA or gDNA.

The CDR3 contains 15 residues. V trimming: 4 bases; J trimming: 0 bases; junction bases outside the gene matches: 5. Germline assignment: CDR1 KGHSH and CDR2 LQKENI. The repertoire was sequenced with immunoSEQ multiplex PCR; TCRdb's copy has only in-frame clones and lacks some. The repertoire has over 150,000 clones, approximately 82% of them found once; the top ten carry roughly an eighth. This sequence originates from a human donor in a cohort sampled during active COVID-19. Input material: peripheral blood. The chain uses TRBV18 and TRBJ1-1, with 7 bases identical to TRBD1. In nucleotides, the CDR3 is TGTGCCAGCTCACTGGCCGGGACAGTGAACACTGAAGCTTTCTTT. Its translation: CASSLAGTVNTEAFF.